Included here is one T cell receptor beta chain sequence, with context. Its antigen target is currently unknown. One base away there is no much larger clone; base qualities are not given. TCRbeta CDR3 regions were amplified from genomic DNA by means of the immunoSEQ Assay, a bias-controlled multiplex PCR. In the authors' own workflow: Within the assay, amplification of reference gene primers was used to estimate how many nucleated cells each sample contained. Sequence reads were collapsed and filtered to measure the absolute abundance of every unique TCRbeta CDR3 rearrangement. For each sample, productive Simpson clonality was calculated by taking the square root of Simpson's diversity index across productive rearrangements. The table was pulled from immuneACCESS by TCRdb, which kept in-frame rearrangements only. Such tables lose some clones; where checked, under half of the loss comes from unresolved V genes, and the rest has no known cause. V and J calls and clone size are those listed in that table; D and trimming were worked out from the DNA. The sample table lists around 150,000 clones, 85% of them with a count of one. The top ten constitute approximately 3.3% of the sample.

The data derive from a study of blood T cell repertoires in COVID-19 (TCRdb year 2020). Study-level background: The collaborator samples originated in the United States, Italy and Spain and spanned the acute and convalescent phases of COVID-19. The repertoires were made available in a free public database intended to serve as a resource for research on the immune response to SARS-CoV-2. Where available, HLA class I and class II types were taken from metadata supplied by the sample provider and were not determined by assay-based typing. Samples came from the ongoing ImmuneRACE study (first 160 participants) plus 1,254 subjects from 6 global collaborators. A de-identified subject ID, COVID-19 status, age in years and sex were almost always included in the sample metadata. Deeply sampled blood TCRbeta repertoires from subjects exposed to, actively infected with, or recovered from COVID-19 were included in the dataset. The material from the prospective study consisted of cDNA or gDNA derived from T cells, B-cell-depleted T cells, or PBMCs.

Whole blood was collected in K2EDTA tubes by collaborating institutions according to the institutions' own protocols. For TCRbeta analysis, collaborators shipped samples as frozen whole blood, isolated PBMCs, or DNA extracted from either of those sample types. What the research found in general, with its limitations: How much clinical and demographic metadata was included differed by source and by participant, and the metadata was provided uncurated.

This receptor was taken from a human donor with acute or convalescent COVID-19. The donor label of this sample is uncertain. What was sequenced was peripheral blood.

The CDR3 reads CASSLLQGPQHF. The nucleotide sequence is given as TGTGCCAGCAGTTTACTTCAGGGGCCCCAGCATTTT. The chain uses TRBV28 and TRBJ1-5; a weak D assignment points to TRBD1 (5 bases agree). Trimming takes 2 bases from V and 9 bases from J, and the germline ends sit 8 bases apart. From the cysteine through the phenylalanine, the CDR3 covers 12 amino acids. Solely the CDR3 DNA is kept, with 36 bases framed from the first base. The germline V gene gives CDR1 as MDHEN and CDR2 as SYDVKM.